The entry that follows covers one TCR beta chain sequence. What it binds is not known. These data originate in a study of cytomegalovirus exposure and HLA in healthy donors. Overall study: Some 180 million T cells yielded 110 million or so unique TCR beta sequences in earlier analysis. Study conclusions and caveats: There were some public TCRs occurring in many donors, but most TCR sequences were rare.

The PCR had 60 Vbeta and 13 Jbeta primers. The method was immunoSEQ multiplex PCR; TCRdb's version includes in-frame clones alone and lacks a portion of them. Among approximately 130,000 clones listed, around three fifths were seen once. The source material was PBMCs. This receptor was obtained from a woman aged 35 to 49 in good health and CMV-seronegative.

The CDR3 is CASSISEMSYEQYF. The CDR3 DNA sequence: TGTGCCAGCAGCATCTCCGAGATGTCCTACGAGCAGTACTTC. This chain connects TRBV6-6 to TRBJ2-7; D gene unclear. The length of the CDR3 is 14 residues. V lost 6 bases and J 1 base, leaving 13 bases between the germline ends. CDR1 is MNHNY and CDR2 is SVGAGI in the germline V gene (reference sequence).